This TCR beta chain was sequenced during a study of shared T cell receptors in the human thymus. V lost 0 bases, J lost 3 bases, and 12 bases lay in between. CDR1 and CDR2 from the germline V gene are GTSNPN and SVGIG (reference sequence). This CDR3 has 15 amino acids. Generated by immunoSEQ multiplex PCR, the TCRdb table keeps only in-frame clones and is missing some. Here the sample spans about 540,000 clones, approximately 78% being singletons. The same sample was also studied in work on human thymus T cells. That paper states: Donation came from healthy Finnish infants having corrective surgery for congenital heart defects. Use of V and J genes seemed skewed within the thymic and blood repertoires. What related research reported was that thymic repertoires overlapped highly among unrelated individuals.

Sequenced input: thymocytes. This clonotype was sampled from a boy under two years old with a congenital heart defect. This chain uses TRBV30 with TRBJ1-5, with a tentative D call TRBD1 (5 bases). This CDR3 is CAWSVGGVDNQPQHF. The CDR3 coding sequence is TGTGCCTGGAGTGTGGGGGGGGTCGACAATCAGCCCCAGCATTTT.